Following are 24 T cell receptor beta chains from one sample sequenced in a study of CD8 T cells in Susac syndrome. Random hexamers were used to reverse transcribe an amount of about 0.45 to 1 ug RNA. MiXCR, run by TCRdb on the immunoSEQ multiplex PCR reads, gives a single entry per CDR3 protein. The table records roughly 220,000 distinct CDR3 sequences, 85% to 95% of them present only once. The specimen was CD4+ T cells from PBMCs. The receptors derive from a human donor with Susac syndrome.

This chain uses TRBV7-2 with TRBJ1-1, with D tentatively TRBD1 (6 bases). This CDR3 is 14 amino acids long. The V end was cut by 5 bases, the J end by 4 bases, with 14 bases between. Germline values: CDR1 SGHTA, CDR2 FQGNSA. CDR3: CASSPGRGFTEAFF. The CDR3 DNA follows: TGTGCCAGCAGCCCCGGGAGGGGGTTCACTGAAGCTTTCTTT.

This chain joins TRBV6-2 or TRBV6-3 and TRBJ2-1; D remains unclear. Deletions cut 0 bases from V and 7 bases from J, with 7 bases between. CDR1 is MNHEY and CDR2 is SVGEGT in the germline V gene. The CDR3 length is 13 residues. The CDR3 nucleotides read TGTGCCAGCAGTTACTCAGAAGAGAATGAGCAGTTCTTC. This encodes CASSYSEENEQFF.

This rearrangement joins TRBV5-4 to TRBJ1-2, with no clear D. The germline gives CDR1 SGHNT, CDR2 YYREEE (reference sequence). The CDR3 has 15 amino acids. Trimming removed 4 bases from V and 0 bases from J, with 13 bases in between. In nucleotides, the CDR3 is TGTGCCAGCAGCCGGGCTTCGGGAGCTAACTATGGCTACACCTTC. As protein: CASSRASGANYGYTF.

The chain employs TRBV6-2 or TRBV6-3 and TRBJ2-1, with TRBD2 identical over 10 bases. The V gene's germline CDR1 is MNHEY and CDR2 SVGEGT. The CDR3 contains 15 residues. Germline trimming cut 4 bases from V and 4 bases from J; bases unmatched to any gene: 4. In nucleotides, the CDR3 is TGTGCCAGCAGTTCGGGACTAGCGTTTTACAATGAGCAGTTCTTC. Translated, it gives CASSSGLAFYNEQFF.

This clonotype was counted a single time. Written as DNA, the CDR3 is TGTGCCACCAGGGACTCCGGAGGCGTGGATACGCAGTATTTT. Translating gives CATRDSGGVDTQYF. The V call is TRBV24-1, the J call TRBJ2-3; tentatively, D is TRBD2 (5 bases). The CDR3 runs 14 residues. Germline CDR1 is KGHDR and CDR2 is SFDVKD. V was shortened by 7 bases and J by 6 bases, with 16 bases between the two germline ends.

This chain joins TRBV30 and TRBJ1-3, with a weak D call TRBD1 (5 bases). Germline values: CDR1 GTSNPN, CDR2 SVGIG (reference sequence). V shed 0 bases and J shed 0 bases, with 9 bases lying between them. The CDR3 is 15 residues long. The CDR3: CAWSVPGNSGNTIYF. CDR3 in DNA: TGTGCCTGGAGTGTACCAGGGAACTCTGGAAACACCATATATTTT.

The chain employs TRBV30 and TRBJ2-3; TRBD2 matches at 9 bases. The CDR3 sequence is 16 residues long. The germline gives CDR1 GTSNPN, CDR2 SVGIG (reference sequence). V was clipped by 0 bases and J by 8 bases; unmatched bases: 12. CDR3 DNA sequence: TGTGCCTGGAGTGTAGCCAGCGGGGGGCTTATGGGTACGCAGTATTTT. Its translation: CAWSVASGGLMGTQYF.

This clonotype was detected once. In DNA form, the CDR3 reads TGTGCCAGCAGCAACGGACAGGGGTCGTACGAGCAGTACTTC. Translated: CASSNGQGSYEQYF. The chain combines TRBV12-3 or TRBV12-4 with TRBJ2-7, with TRBD1 identical over 9 bases. J gave up 4 bases and V 6 bases, and 7 bases lay outside the gene matches. This CDR3 region has 14 residues.

The rearrangement uses TRBV5-4 and TRBJ2-5; tentatively, D is TRBD1 (5 bases). The V gene lost 3 bases and the J gene lost 5 bases, with 20 bases spanning the gap. CDR1 is SGHNT, CDR2 YYREEE, per germline (reference sequence). This CDR3 spans 16 amino acids. The CDR3 here is CASSSPLVGLGETQYF. CDR3 sequence (DNA): TGTGCCAGCAGCTCCCCCTTGGTGGGGCTCGGGGAGACCCAGTACTTC.

The J gene is TRBJ2-7, the V gene TRBV15; tentatively, D is TRBD1 (5 bases). Trimming took 2 bases from V and 2 from J, leaving 7 bases between them. Germline V gene sequence: CDR1 LNHNV, CDR2 YYDKDF (reference sequence). The CDR3 is 13 amino acids. The DNA for the CDR3 is TGTGCCACCAGCAGACAGGGTCCCTACGAGCAGTACTTC. Amino acid sequence: CATSRQGPYEQYF.

The chain employs TRBV4-3 and TRBJ1-1, with 8 bases that match TRBD1. CDR1 is LGHNA and CDR2 is YSLEER in the germline V gene. The ends lost 3 bases at V and 4 bases at J; junction bases unmatched: 4. There are 14 residues in the CDR3. CDR3 nucleotide sequence: TGCGCCAGCAGCCACATACAGGGGGGCACTGAAGCTTTCTTT. It codes for CASSHIQGGTEAFF.

The gene calls are TRBV6-2 or TRBV6-3 and TRBJ2-1, with 10 bases fitting TRBD2. The V gene's germline CDR1 is MNHEY and CDR2 SVGEGT. CDR3 size: 18 residues. V trimming: 7 bases; J trimming: 5 bases; junction bases outside the gene matches: 17. The CDR3: CASTYGVAGGPRNNEQFF. The CDR3 nucleotides are TGTGCCAGCACCTACGGGGTAGCGGGGGGCCCCAGGAACAATGAGCAGTTCTTC.

The V and J genes are TRBV29-1 and TRBJ2-7; D tentatively fits TRBD1 or TRBD2 (5 bases each). The germline CDR1 and CDR2 sequences are SQVTM and ANQGSEA. V lost 0 bases to trimming and J lost 0 bases, with 18 bases between them. The CDR3 extends over 17 amino acids. The CDR3, as DNA: TGCAGCGTTGAAGATCGGAAAGAGGGGACGGGCTCCTACGAGCAGTACTTC. Translating gives CSVEDRKEGTGSYEQYF.

The chain couples TRBV15 to TRBJ2-1, with a possible D match to TRBD1 (7 bases). Trimming took 3 bases from V and 8 from J, leaving 20 bases between them. The germline V gene has CDR1 LNHNV and CDR2 YYDKDF (reference sequence). This CDR3 contains 16 residues. The CDR3 coding sequence is TGTGCCACCAGCAGGGGCGGGACAGCCCTTTTGGATGAGCAGTTCTTC. Its translation is CATSRGGTALLDEQFF.

V gene TRBV24-1 combines with J gene TRBJ2-3; perhaps TRBD1 as D (5 bases). The CDR3 consists of 13 residues. CDR1 and CDR2 from the germline V gene are KGHDR and SFDVKD. Trimming took off 5 bases at V and 8 bases at J, with 13 bases between the two ends. The CDR3 loop reads CATSVSRVGTQYF. In DNA form, the CDR3 reads TGTGCCACCAGTGTCTCCAGGGTGGGTACGCAGTATTTT.

The chain has TRBV20-1 and TRBJ2-1; D gene uncertain. The CDR3 covers 17 residues. V was shortened by 1 base and J by 1 base, with 17 bases between the two germline ends. The germline V gene has CDR1 DFQATT and CDR2 SNEGSKA (reference sequence). The CDR3 region is CSARGPVPQQSYNEQFF. The CDR3 DNA is TGCAGTGCTAGAGGACCAGTGCCCCAACAGTCCTACAATGAGCAGTTCTTC.

The chain joins TRBV4-2 to TRBJ1-2, with D hard to call. The CDR3 covers 16 residues. Looked up from germline, CDR1 is LGHNA and CDR2 is YNFKEQ. Trimming left V 0 bases short and J 3 bases short, with 14 bases between. The CDR3: CASSQEAVKADYGYTF. CDR3 nucleotide sequence: TGTGCCAGCAGCCAAGAAGCAGTGAAGGCTGACTATGGCTACACCTTC.

On this clonotype itself: A read error may account for a junction end that differs from germline. The V call is TRBV27, the J call TRBJ1-2, with D hard to call. The CDR3 totals 15 residues. Germline lookup yields CDR1 MNHEY and CDR2 SMNVEV (reference sequence). The CDR3 loop reads CASSISRPAVYGYTF. The CDR3 DNA is TGTGCCAGCAGTATATCCCGGCCAGCCGTCTATGGCTACACCTTC.

V usage is TRBV28 and J usage is TRBJ2-7; D possibly matches TRBD1 or TRBD2 (5 bases each). The germline CDR1 and CDR2 sequences are MDHEN and SYDVKM. Trimming took 5 bases from V and 5 from J, leaving 22 bases between them. The CDR3 spans 16 residues. The DNA of the CDR3 is TGTGCCAGCAGTCCCGCCGGGGCCACCTCCAGCAACGAGCAGTACTTC. Its protein product is CASSPAGATSSNEQYF.

This rearrangement joins TRBV29-1 to TRBJ1-4, with unresolved D. Trimming shortened V by 2 bases and J by 5 bases, and 12 bases separated the two germline ends. This CDR3 has 14 residues. CDR1 and CDR2 from the germline V gene are SQVTM and ANQGSEA. The CDR3 nucleotides read TGCAGCGTTGAATCGGCAGGCCCAAATGAAAAACTGTTTTTT. Translating gives CSVESAGPNEKLFF.

The chain recombines TRBV5-1 with TRBJ2-1, with D tentatively TRBD1 (6 bases). The germline V and J ends were trimmed by 4 bases and 7 bases, with 15 bases remaining between them. CDR1 and CDR2 from the germline V gene are SGHRS and YFSETQ. The CDR3 runs to 14 residues. CDR3 protein: CASSPTLGANEQFF. The CDR3 DNA reads as TGCGCCAGCAGCCCGACGCTGGGGGCGAATGAGCAGTTCTTC.

The J gene is TRBJ2-5, the V gene TRBV10-1, with D maybe TRBD2 (5 bases). V lost 3 bases and J lost 5, with 13 bases in between. Looked up from germline, CDR1 is WNHNN and CDR2 is SYGVQD (reference sequence). The CDR3 sequence is 14 residues long. CDR3 amino acids: CASSDNTRRETQYF. As DNA, the CDR3 is TGCGCCAGCAGTGATAATACTAGACGTGAGACCCAGTACTTC.

The rearrangement links TRBV20-1 to TRBJ1-2; TRBD1 might be the D (5 bases). Germline V gene data show CDR1 as DFQATT and CDR2 as SNEGSKA (reference sequence). Trimming removed 0 bases at V and 14 bases at J, with 16 bases between. The CDR3 contains 12 residues. CDR3 sequence: CSARDAGEGPTF. As DNA, the CDR3 is TGCAGTGCTAGAGATGCGGGCGAGGGGCCTACCTTC.

The chain recombines TRBV5-4 with TRBJ1-1, with D possibly matching TRBD1 (6 bases). Germline V CDR1 and CDR2: SGHNT, YYREEE (reference sequence). CDR3 length equals 15 residues. V was shortened by 4 bases and J by 1 base, with 14 bases between the two germline ends. The CDR3 sequence is CASSQQGRANTEAFF. The CDR3 bases are TGTGCCAGCAGCCAACAGGGTCGGGCGAACACTGAAGCTTTCTTT.